This T cell receptor (beta chain) was captured by sequencing in a study of graft-versus-host responses after intestinal transplantation. The CDR3 totals 16 residues. J lost 7 bases, V lost 5 bases, and 13 bases had no gene match. Germline V gives CDR1 SEHNR, CDR2 FQNEAQ (reference sequence). Produced via immunoSEQ multiplex PCR; TCRdb's table is partial and in-frame only. The table lists 2,000 or so clones, approximately 87% of them singletons. Processed graft tissue released its intraepithelial and lamina propria lymphocytes. V usage is TRBV7-9 and J usage is TRBJ2-1; 8 bases agree with TRBD1. The source material was ileum tissue, sampled around 74 days after transplant. This clonotype originated in a human patient who received an intestinal transplant, so some T cells may come from the graft donor. Here the CDR3 reads CASSLTWAGGANEQFF. The CDR3 DNA is TGTGCCAGCAGCCTCACCTGGGCAGGGGGCGCGAATGAGCAGTTCTTC.